The 12 T cell receptor beta chains below were found in one sample sequenced in a study of blood T cell repertoires in COVID-19. The assay was immunoSEQ multiplex PCR, and TCRdb's table has in-frame clones only and misses some. The repertoire consists of approximately 460,000 clones, with 89% occurring once and the leading ten covering over 0.7%. Sequencing input: peripheral blood. Source of these receptors: a man between 18 and 29 years old with COVID-19, enrolled during active disease.

This sequence joins TRBV7-8 and TRBJ2-1; tentatively, D is TRBD1 (6 bases). Germline V CDR1 and CDR2: SGHVS, FQNEAQ. With 5 bases removed from V and 2 bases from J, the gap between germline ends came to 7 bases. This CDR3 is 13 amino acids long. The CDR3 loop reads CASSRDTYNEQFF. DNA of the CDR3: TGTGCCAGCAGCCGGGACACCTACAATGAGCAGTTCTTC.

The chain employs TRBV5-1 and TRBJ1-2, with a tentative D call TRBD1 (5 bases). This CDR3 spans 14 amino acids. Trimming took 0 bases from V and 6 from J, leaving 12 bases between them. Germline loops: CDR1 SGHRS, CDR2 YFSETQ. CDR3 coding DNA: TGCGCCAGCAGCTTGGTCGTCAGGGCGGATGGCTACACCTTC. Its translation: CASSLVVRADGYTF.

This sequence joins TRBV5-4 and TRBJ2-5; D unresolved. The CDR3 runs 13 residues. CDR1 SGHNT and CDR2 YYREEE come from the germline V gene (reference sequence). Trimming took 4 bases from V and 6 from J, leaving 13 bases between them. The CDR3, as DNA: TGTGCCAGCAGCGCTGACGAGGCGAAGACCCAGTACTTC. It is translated as CASSADEAKTQYF.

This clone was observed a handful of times. The genes are TRBV10-1 and TRBJ2-2; 12 bases line up with TRBD2. CDR1 and CDR2 from the germline V gene are WNHNN and SYGVQD (reference sequence). J lost 4 bases, V lost 4 bases, and 1 base had no gene match. The CDR3 extends over 15 amino acids. Written as DNA, the CDR3 is TGCGCCAGCAGTGCGGGACTAGCGGGCACCGGGGAGCTGTTTTTT. Encoded protein: CASSAGLAGTGELFF.

The V gene is TRBV25-1, the J gene TRBJ1-2; D may be TRBD1 (6 bases). V dropped 5 bases and J dropped 8 bases, with 12 bases sitting between them. Germline loops: CDR1 MGHDK, CDR2 SYGVNS. This CDR3 is built from 12 residues. The CDR3 spells CASSKTGLGYTF. CDR3 in DNA: TGTGCCAGCAGTAAGACAGGTTTGGGCTACACCTTC.

J is TRBJ2-3 and V is TRBV15; 7 bases line up with TRBD1. The CDR3 runs 14 residues. The V and J ends lost 8 bases and 4 bases, in that order; junction bases with no gene match: 9. Germline V CDR1 and CDR2: LNHNV, YYDKDF (reference sequence). The CDR3 loop reads CATLRTGNSDTQYF. The DNA for the CDR3 is TGTGCCACCCTTCGGACAGGTAATTCAGATACGCAGTATTTT.

The rearrangement uses TRBV24-1 and TRBJ2-7; TRBD1 matches 7 bases. CDR1 and CDR2 from the germline V gene are KGHDR and SFDVKD. The ends lost 12 bases at V and 3 bases at J; junction bases unmatched: 10. The length of the CDR3 is 13 residues. CDR3 in DNA: TGTGCCGCGAAACAGGGGATGGGCTACGAGCAGTACTTC. It is translated as CAAKQGMGYEQYF.

This chain connects TRBV5-1 to TRBJ2-2, with TRBD2 matching over 8 bases. V trimming: 7 bases; J trimming: 6 bases; junction bases outside the gene matches: 5. The CDR3 is made up of 13 amino acids. CDR1 SGHRS and CDR2 YFSETQ come from the germline V gene. CDR3 in DNA: TGCGCCAGCCAACAGCGGGAGTCCGGGGAGCTGTTTTTT. Its translation: CASQQRESGELFF.

This chain uses TRBV6-5 with TRBJ2-1; 7 bases align to TRBD2. This CDR3 has 14 amino acids. V lost 3 bases, J lost 8 bases, and 7 bases stayed unmatched. CDR1 and CDR2 from the germline V gene are MNHEY and SVGAGI. CDR3 residues: CASSYVGGRDEQFF. DNA for the CDR3: TGTGCCAGCAGTTATGTGGGAGGGCGGGATGAGCAGTTCTTC.

This rearrangement joins TRBV27 to TRBJ2-1, with TRBD2 matching 7 bases. The CDR3 length is 15 residues. Looked up from germline, CDR1 is MNHEY and CDR2 is SMNVEV (reference sequence). V was clipped by 8 bases and J by 0 bases; unmatched bases: 7. CDR3 in amino acids: CASRSGTSSYNEQFF. The CDR3 nucleotides read TGTGCCAGCCGGAGCGGGACGAGCTCCTACAATGAGCAGTTCTTC.

This sequence joins TRBV27 and TRBJ2-2, with D possibly being TRBD1 (5 bases). The V and J ends lost 5 bases and 7 bases respectively, with 11 bases between them. The CDR3 contains 13 residues. Germline-derived CDR1 and CDR2 are MNHEY and SMNVEV (reference sequence). Written as DNA, the CDR3 is TGTGCCAGCAGTCCCCGGACATACGGGGAGCTGTTTTTT. Protein product: CASSPRTYGELFF.

The V and J genes are TRBV27 and TRBJ2-2; 9 nucleotides agree with TRBD2. After removal of 1 base from V and 1 base from J, the junction contained 4 bases not matched to a gene. CDR1 is MNHEY and CDR2 is SMNVEV in the germline V gene (reference sequence). The CDR3 covers 17 residues. The CDR3 sequence is CASSLFPAGGNTGELFF. CDR3 DNA: TGTGCCAGCAGTTTATTTCCAGCGGGAGGGAACACCGGGGAGCTGTTTTTT.